The source of this T cell receptor beta chain is a study of blood T cell repertoires in COVID-19 (dated by TCRdb to 2020 to 2021). Study-wide context: Samples covering the acute and convalescent phases of COVID-19 were provided by collaborators in the United States, Italy and Spain. The prospective study material was composed of cDNA or gDNA derived from T cells, B-cell-depleted T cells, or PBMCs. Deeply sampled blood TCRbeta repertoires from subjects exposed to, actively infected with, or recovered from COVID-19 were included in the dataset. The repertoires were made available in a free public database intended to serve as a resource for research on the immune response to SARS-CoV-2. Samples were obtained from the ongoing ImmuneRACE study (first 160 participants) and from 1,254 subjects provided by 6 global collaborators. Nearly every sample came with metadata listing a de-identified subject ID, COVID-19 status, age in years and sex. Where available, HLA class I and class II types were taken from metadata supplied by the sample provider and were not determined by assay-based typing. What the study reported, not specific to this receptor: How much clinical and demographic metadata was included differed by source and by participant, and the metadata was provided uncurated.

TCRbeta CDR3 regions were amplified from genomic DNA using the immunoSEQ Assay, a bias-controlled multiplex PCR. Processing in the source paper ran as follows. The number of nucleated cells in each sample was estimated by amplification of reference gene primers within the assay. To quantify the absolute abundance of each unique TCRbeta CDR3 rearrangement, sequence reads were collapsed and filtered. For each sample, productive Simpson clonality was calculated by taking the square root of Simpson's diversity index across productive rearrangements. Drawn from immuneACCESS, this table holds only the in-frame rearrangements with V and J called that TCRdb kept. Clones are partly lost; checked studies trace under half to an unresolved V gene and leave the rest unexplained. V and J calls and clone size are given by that table; D and trimming were obtained from the DNA. The sample has approximately 120,000 clones on record, 80% to 95% of them singletons. The ten largest clones take up approximately 2% of the sample.

The germline V gene provides CDR1 MRHNA and CDR2 SNTAGT. V is cut back by 5 bases and J by 6 bases, with 10 bases in the junction unmatched. From its cysteine to its phenylalanine, the CDR3 spans 16 amino acids. The retained sequence is limited to the CDR3, 48 bases, with the frame set at the first base. One collaborating source in Seattle enrolled patients while the patients were actively infected and followed the patients over time throughout the course of disease. Collaborating institutions collected whole blood in K2EDTA tubes following their own protocols. Collaborator samples were shipped for TCRbeta analysis as frozen whole blood, isolated PBMCs, or DNA extracted from either sample type. This clone has only a few counts. Its antigen is currently not known. No base quality values were provided; no much bigger clone lies one nucleotide off.

This chain joins TRBV6-4 to TRBJ2-2, with TRBD2 identical over 9 junction bases. The sequencing sample was made of peripheral blood. The source is a man aged 50-60 years with COVID-19, enrolled during active disease. The DNA sequence is TGTGCCAGCAGTCCTGTAGCGGGAGCACTTTCCGGGGAGCTGTTTTTT. Protein translation: CASSPVAGALSGELFF.